This T cell receptor beta chain was recorded in a study of T cells in Graves' hyperthyroidism and ophthalmopathy. The CDR3 regions of TCR beta were amplified from RNA transcripts. The HTBI primer set was used in a first-round RT-PCR of the TCR CDR3. TCRdb itself ran the multiplex PCR reads through MiXCR, one entry per CDR3 protein. Of roughly 420,000 distinct CDR3 sequences listed, around 16% are singletons. Germline V CDR1 and CDR2: SNHLY, FYNNEI. CDR3 length equals 15 residues. Trimming cost V 6 bases and J 3 bases; bases outside gene matches: 6. This clonotype was found many times. The source of this sequence is a woman under 30 with Graves' hyperthyroidism. The specimen was blood. The chain joins TRBV2 to TRBJ2-2; TRBD2 matches 8 bases. CDR3 residues: CASRGTSGDTGELFF. In nucleotides, the CDR3 is TGTGCCAGCAGAGGTACTAGCGGAGACACCGGGGAGCTGTTTTTT.